Below are 17 T cell receptor beta chains sequenced from a single sample in a study of Tregs in tolerant kidney transplant recipients. TCRdb keeps only in-frame clones here, not all; method: immunoSEQ multiplex PCR. This sample has about 64,000 clones, with about 89% found just once. Recipients received nonmyeloablative bone marrow transplants from related graft donors, with transient mixed chimerism. The sample in question was CD4+ T cells from blood (PBMCs), obtained 6 months after the transplant. Source of these receptors: a human patient who received a combined kidney and bone marrow transplant. Some of the T cells might come from the graft donor.

The chain employs TRBV7-2 and TRBJ2-5; D remains ambiguous. The DNA end is more similar to TRBJ2-7, so the J call may be wrong. The CDR3 runs 13 residues. Looked up from germline, CDR1 is SGHTA and CDR2 is FQGNSA. CDR3 region: CASSFAVGYEQYF. Written as DNA, the CDR3 is TGTGCCAGCAGCTTCGCTGTGGGCTACGAGCAGTACTTC.

This chain connects TRBV15 to TRBJ1-1; 8 nucleotides match TRBD1. The CDR3 loop spans 14 amino acids. From germline, CDR1 is LNHNV and CDR2 YYDKDF (reference sequence). The V segment lost 5 bases and the J segment 1 base; nucleotides outside the gene matches: 3. The CDR3 reads CATSFTGGNTEAFF. The CDR3 coding sequence is TGTGCCACCAGCTTCACAGGGGGGAACACTGAAGCTTTCTTT.

This clone is labeled medium-sized (0.01 to 0.1%). This chain connects TRBV5-3 to TRBJ1-1; TRBD1 matches 10 bases. TRBV5-3 is an ORF; its function is uncertain. This CDR3 region has 15 residues. After removal of 4 bases from V and 5 bases from J, the junction contained 8 bases not matched to a gene. CDR3 protein: CARSKRTGGVTEAFF. Here the CDR3 DNA reads TGTGCCAGAAGCAAAAGGACAGGGGGTGTAACTGAAGCTTTCTTT.

The chain uses TRBV5-4 and TRBJ2-7, with 7 bases identical to TRBD1. The CDR3 length is 15 residues. CDR1 and CDR2 (germline): SGHNT, YYREEE (reference sequence). Trimming took 4 bases from V and 0 from J; bases not matched to a gene: 7. CDR3: CASSRSGTASYEQYF. The CDR3 DNA follows: TGTGCCAGCAGCCGGTCCGGGACAGCCTCCTACGAGCAGTACTTC.

This clone came up a few times. The chain joins TRBV29-1 to TRBJ2-7; 9 bases agree with TRBD2. Germline CDR1 and CDR2: SQVTM and ANQGSEA. This CDR3 is built from 13 residues. V dropped 4 bases and J dropped 2; count of bases not matched to a gene: 3. The CDR3 sequence: CSVGAGGAYEQYF. The CDR3 DNA is TGCAGCGTTGGGGCGGGAGGGGCCTACGAGCAGTACTTC.

The J gene is TRBJ2-1, the V gene TRBV5-4; 11 bases fit TRBD2. V lost 4 bases to trimming and J lost 2 bases; unmatched junction nucleotides: 2. The CDR3 has 15 residues. Germline V CDR1 and CDR2: SGHNT, YYREEE (reference sequence). CDR3 residues: CASSQTSGAYNEQFF. Written as DNA, the CDR3 is TGTGCCAGCAGCCAGACTAGCGGGGCCTACAATGAGCAGTTCTTC. Based on the CDR3 plus reference TRBV5-4 and TRBJ2-1, the full variable domain is ETGVTQSPTHLIKTRGQQVTLRCSSQSGHNTVSWYQQALGQGPQFIFQYYREEENGRGNFPPRFSGLQFPNYSSELNVNALELDDSALYLCASSQTSGAYNEQFFGPGTRLTVL.

This clone showed up just once. The genes are TRBV7-2 and TRBJ2-7; 9 positions match TRBD2. V was clipped by 0 bases and J by 3 bases; unmatched bases: 3. This CDR3 has 15 residues. Looked up from germline, CDR1 is SGHTA and CDR2 is FQGNSA. This CDR3 reads CASSLASGGRYEQYF. CDR3 in DNA: TGTGCCAGCAGCTTAGCTAGCGGGGGCCGCTACGAGCAGTACTTC.

In its sample, this clone was seen once. This CDR3 reads CASSEVFGQGFWNTEAFF. The CDR3 DNA is TGTGCCAGCAGTGAAGTTTTCGGACAGGGTTTTTGGAACACTGAAGCTTTCTTT. The chain carries TRBV6-1 and TRBJ1-1; 8 nucleotides line up with TRBD1. The germline gives CDR1 MNHNS, CDR2 SASEGT. Trimming took 1 base from V and 1 from J; bases not matched to a gene: 11. The CDR3 extends over 18 amino acids.

The rearrangement links TRBV7-9 to TRBJ2-3; the match to TRBD2 covers 8 bases. The length of the CDR3 is 16 residues. Per germline, CDR1 SEHNR and CDR2 FQNEAQ (reference sequence). The V gene end was trimmed by 3 bases and the J gene end by 3 bases; junction bases not matched to a gene: 8. DNA of the CDR3: TGTGCCAGCAGCTTTTTATCGCGGGGGGCTACAGATACGCAGTATTTT. Protein: CASSFLSRGATDTQYF.

The rearrangement uses TRBV5-1 and TRBJ2-5; D is perhaps TRBD1 (5 bases). Trimming took off 0 bases at V and 5 bases at J, with 17 bases between the two ends. Germline CDR1 SGHRS, CDR2 YFSETQ. The CDR3 runs to 16 residues. The CDR3 DNA is TGCGCCAGCAGCTTGGTCGCGAGACAGCGACGTGAGACCCAGTACTTC. Its protein is CASSLVARQRRETQYF.

This sequence joins TRBV5-1 and TRBJ2-1; 10 nucleotides line up with TRBD1. Germline lookup yields CDR1 SGHRS and CDR2 YFSETQ. V shed 4 bases and J 4 bases; nucleotides not matched to a gene: 5. The CDR3 is 15 residues long. Written as DNA, the CDR3 is TGCGCCAGCAGCAGCGGGACAGGGGTTTACAATGAGCAGTTCTTC. Amino acids: CASSSGTGVYNEQFF.

The rearrangement uses TRBV2 and TRBJ2-3; 9 nucleotides agree with TRBD2. Germline V lookup: CDR1 SNHLY, CDR2 FYNNEI. The length of the CDR3 is 16 residues. V lost 4 bases to trimming and J lost 2 bases; unmatched junction nucleotides: 7. DNA of the CDR3: TGTGCCAGCAGTGTAGGCCTAGCGGGAAACACAGATACGCAGTATTTT. Translation gives CASSVGLAGNTDTQYF.

V usage is TRBV7-3 and J usage is TRBJ2-7, with 8 bases matching TRBD2. There are 15 residues in the CDR3. The V and J ends lost 5 bases and 1 base, in that order; junction bases with no gene match: 7. Germline V gives CDR1 SGHTA, CDR2 FQGTGA. CDR3 loop: CASSPGLASSYEQYF. For the CDR3, the DNA is TGTGCCAGCAGCCCCGGACTAGCATCGTCCTACGAGCAGTACTTC.

This sequence joins TRBV6-4 and TRBJ2-3, with 8 bases aligning to TRBD2. The germline CDR1 and CDR2 sequences are MRHNA and SNTAGT. This CDR3 has 14 amino acids. Trimming removed 5 bases from V and 2 bases from J; junction bases left unmatched: 3. Written as DNA, the CDR3 is TGTGCCAGCAGTCTTAGCGGGAACACAGATACGCAGTATTTT. Translation: CASSLSGNTDTQYF.

The J gene is TRBJ2-7, the V gene TRBV28; 8 bases align to TRBD2. From germline, CDR1 is MDHEN and CDR2 SYDVKM. The CDR3 contains 12 residues. V lost 2 bases and J lost 12; bases outside the gene matches: 6. The CDR3 nucleotides are TGTGCCAGCAGTTTACTCACTAGCGGCCCGTACTTC. Translated, it gives CASSLLTSGPYF.

The chain has TRBV29-1 and TRBJ1-2, with D maybe TRBD1 (5 bases). There are 14 residues in the CDR3. Germline V gene sequence: CDR1 SQVTM, CDR2 ANQGSEA. Deletions cut 4 bases from V and 0 bases from J, with 12 bases between. The DNA for the CDR3 is TGCAGCGTTGGAACGTCAGGGTCTAACTATGGCTACACCTTC. As protein: CSVGTSGSNYGYTF. Together with reference TRBV29-1 and TRBJ1-2, the CDR3 gives the full variable domain: SAVISQKPSRDICQRGTSLTIQCQVDSQVTMMFWYRQQPGQSLTLIATANQGSEATYESGFVIDKFPISRPNLTFSTLTVSNMSPEDSSIYLCSVGTSGSNYGYTFGSGTRLTVV.

With regard to this clone: This sample also contains other DNA sequences that code for the same CDR3. The chain employs TRBV9 and TRBJ2-1; TRBD1 matches at 7 bases. The V segment lost 5 bases and the J segment 6 bases; nucleotides outside the gene matches: 11. CDR1 and CDR2 from the germline V gene are SGDLS and YYNGEE. The CDR3 length is 15 residues. For the CDR3, the DNA is TGTGCCAGCAGTGTCTCGGGGCAGGGGGTCAATGAGCAGTTCTTC. The encoded protein is CASSVSGQGVNEQFF.